This paragraph reports one T cell receptor (beta chain). The record originates from a study of blood T cell repertoires in COVID-19. Study context: T cells, B-cell-depleted T cells, or PBMCs provided the cDNA or gDNA that served as material.

Using immunoSEQ multiplex PCR, the repertoire was profiled, and TCRdb retains in-frame clones only, with some absent. The data contain about 270,000 clones, under 90% of them singletons. Germline V gene data show CDR1 as KGHDR and CDR2 as SFDVKD. CDR3 size: 13 residues. V shed 5 bases and J shed 0 bases, with 4 bases lying between them. Material: peripheral blood. J is TRBJ1-5 and V is TRBV24-1; no reliable D call. The clonotype was recovered from a woman between 18 and 29 years old with acute or convalescent COVID-19. Written as DNA, the CDR3 is TGTGCCACCAGTGCTTATAGCAATCAGCCCCAGCATTTT. Its translation: CATSAYSNQPQHF.